Listed here is a single T cell receptor beta chain. The sample is drawn from a study of blood T cell repertoires in COVID-19. Study overall: Sample material is recorded as cDNA or gDNA derived from T cells, B-cell-depleted T cells, or PBMCs.

Per the authors' pipeline: Nucleated cell counts were estimated from reference gene primer amplification. Using immunoSEQ multiplex PCR, the repertoire was profiled, and TCRdb retains in-frame clones only, with some absent. That table furnishes V, J and clone size, whereas the DNA furnished D and trimming. Of roughly 120,000 clones listed, 92% are singletons. This TCR came from a man aged 50-59 years with COVID-19, enrolled during active disease. The sequencing sample was made of peripheral blood.

The CDR3 region is CASSQTGGPYNEQFF. The CDR3 DNA is TGCGCCAGCAGCCAAACAGGGGGCCCCTACAATGAGCAGTTCTTC. The chain uses TRBV5-1 and TRBJ2-1, with 9 bases identical to TRBD1. Trimming took 4 bases from V and 2 from J; bases not matched to a gene: 4. The germline gives CDR1 SGHRS, CDR2 YFSETQ. The CDR3 is made up of 15 amino acids.